A single sample is the source of the 11 T cell receptor beta chains below, sequenced in a study of blood T cells in healthy people across ages. Then a second PCR, running about 6 to 12 cycles, was carried out with a sample-barcoded 5' primer and a J-beta primer mix. TCRdb used MiXCR to reprocess the 5' RACE reads, holding one entry per CDR3 protein. The data show hundreds of thousands of distinct CDR3 sequences, around 48% seen once. The specimen sequenced was blood. These receptors all come from a man aged 80 or over in good health.

The CDR3 here is CSARPVSVASTDTQYF. In nucleotides, the CDR3 is TGCAGTGCTAGACCAGTCTCCGTAGCTAGCACAGATACGCAGTATTTT. The chain is built from TRBV20-1 and TRBJ2-3; D ambiguous. This CDR3 is 16 amino acids long. Germline-derived CDR1 and CDR2 are DFQATT and SNEGSKA (reference sequence). The V and J ends lost 2 bases and 0 bases respectively, with 15 bases between them.

The sample holds a few counts of this clonotype. CDR3 residues: CASSNRATGELFF. The CDR3 DNA reads as TGTGCCAGTAGTAACAGGGCGACCGGGGAGCTGTTTTTT. The chain is built from TRBV19 and TRBJ2-2; D perhaps matches TRBD1 (6 bases). Looked up from germline, CDR1 is LNHDA and CDR2 is SQIVND (reference sequence). This CDR3 is 13 amino acids long. V shed 4 bases and J shed 5 bases, with 8 bases lying between them.

The rearrangement links TRBV2 to TRBJ2-1, with 7 bases identical to TRBD1. V gave up 7 bases and J gave up 10 bases; unmatched junction bases: 10. Looked up from germline, CDR1 is SNHLY and CDR2 is FYNNEI. This CDR3 spans 13 amino acids. In nucleotides, the CDR3 is TGTGCCAGCAACCCGGGACAGTTTTACGAGCAGTTCTTC. As protein: CASNPGQFYEQFF.

This clonotype was detected only a few times. This chain connects TRBV20-1 to TRBJ1-4; unclear D gene. Germline V lookup: CDR1 DFQATT, CDR2 SNEGSKA (reference sequence). The V gene lost 6 bases and the J gene lost 7 bases, with 12 bases spanning the gap. CDR3 length equals 12 residues. CDR3 in DNA: TGCAGTGCGGACGGCGGCGGTGAAAAACTGTTTTTT. Translated, it gives CSADGGGEKLFF.

In this sample, this clonotype turned up a few times. This sequence joins TRBV9 and TRBJ2-1; no clear D gene. V was shortened by 3 bases and J by 8 bases, with 12 bases between the two germline ends. Germline V CDR1 and CDR2: SGDLS, YYNGEE. This CDR3 region has 13 residues. The CDR3 nucleotides read TGTGCCAGCAGCGGAGGATGGCAAGATGAGCAGTTCTTC. It translates to CASSGGWQDEQFF.

This clonotype was seen only a few times. CDR3 bases: TGTGCCAGCCCCTCCCGGAGTGAAGCTTTCTTT. This sequence encodes CASPSRSEAFF. J is TRBJ1-1 and V is TRBV3-1, with D uncertain. Per the germline V gene, CDR1 is LGHDT and CDR2 is YNNKEL (reference sequence). V was pared by 8 bases and J by 7 bases, with 11 bases between. This CDR3 spans 11 amino acids.

The rearrangement uses TRBV6-2 or TRBV6-3 and TRBJ2-5, with 9 bases aligning to TRBD1. V lost 8 bases and J lost 5; bases outside the gene matches: 15. The CDR3 totals 16 residues. The germline CDR1 and CDR2 sequences are MNHEY and SVGEGT. In nucleotides, the CDR3 is TGTGCCAGCGCCACGTTCCCGGGGACAGGGTTTGAGACCCAGTACTTC. Translating it yields CASATFPGTGFETQYF.

A few counts support this clonotype. This sequence joins TRBV5-1 and TRBJ1-2, with D maybe TRBD1 (6 bases). Germline CDR1 reads SGHRS; CDR2 reads YFSETQ. The V end was cut by 0 bases, the J end by 7 bases, with 16 bases between. The CDR3 covers 15 residues. In nucleotides, the CDR3 is TGCGCCAGCAGCTTGGAACACGGGGGCTTAGGTGGCTACACCTTC. Its translation is CASSLEHGGLGGYTF.

The chain joins TRBV29-1 to TRBJ2-6; D unresolved. V was clipped by 6 bases and J by 2 bases, with 11 bases between them. The CDR3 is 14 amino acids. CDR1 and CDR2 (germline): SQVTM, ANQGSEA. The CDR3 reads CSVARVAGANVLTF. The CDR3 nucleotides read TGCAGCGTAGCCCGGGTGGCTGGGGCCAACGTCCTGACTTTC.

J is TRBJ1-4 and V is TRBV7-9, with no clear D. The CDR3 sequence is 14 residues long. The germline CDR1 and CDR2 sequences are SEHNR and FQNEAQ (reference sequence). Trimming removed 5 bases at V and 8 bases at J, with 15 bases between. CDR3 DNA sequence: TGTGCCAGCAGCCGGACGGACCCCGGGGAAAAACTGTTTTTT. Translating it yields CASSRTDPGEKLFF.

The genes are TRBV20-1 and TRBJ2-1, with D perhaps TRBD1 (5 bases). The V gene's germline CDR1 is DFQATT and CDR2 SNEGSKA (reference sequence). V lost 4 bases, J lost 10 bases, and 26 bases lay in between. The CDR3 runs 16 residues. The CDR3 DNA reads TGCAGTGCTACAGGGTATTGGGGTCCAACCTCTGGAGAGCAGTTCTTC. It codes for CSATGYWGPTSGEQFF.